These 16 T cell receptor beta chains share one sample of origin, sequenced in a study of long-term antiretroviral therapy in people with HIV. The assay used was immunoSEQ (version v3.0), run at survey level. The assay was immunoSEQ multiplex PCR, and TCRdb's table has in-frame clones only and misses some. The sample has tens of thousands of clones; under 85% are singletons. This specimen was unsorted PBMCs, taken 0.4 years after starting antiretroviral therapy. These receptors were taken from a man over 45 with HIV.

The V and J genes are TRBV19 and TRBJ1-1; 9 bases fit TRBD1. The CDR3 is 14 amino acids. Germline-derived CDR1 and CDR2 are LNHDA and SQIVND (reference sequence). The V segment lost 6 bases and the J segment 6 bases; nucleotides outside the gene matches: 8. CDR3: CASRLKQGAPEAFF. The CDR3 nucleotides read TGTGCCAGTAGACTTAAACAGGGGGCCCCTGAAGCTTTCTTT. Filled out from reference TRBV19 and TRBJ1-1, the complete variable domain reads DGGITQSPKYLFRKEGQNVTLSCEQNLNHDAMYWYRQDPGQGLRLIYYSQIVNDFQKGDIAEGYSVSREKKESFPLTVTSAQKNPTAFYLCASRLKQGAPEAFFGQGTRLTVV.

The genes are TRBV6-5 and TRBJ1-5; the D is unclear. Germline CDR1 and CDR2: MNHEY and SVGAGI. Trimming left V 8 bases short and J 6 bases short, with 17 bases between. The CDR3 sequence is 14 residues long. Here the CDR3 reads CASALSGWGQPQHF. DNA of the CDR3: TGTGCCAGCGCTCTCTCGGGGTGGGGTCAGCCCCAGCATTTT.

The V and J genes are TRBV10-1 and TRBJ2-1, with unresolved D. Trimming removed 0 bases from V and 0 bases from J, with 9 bases in between. This CDR3 spans 16 amino acids. Germline V gene data show CDR1 as WNHNN and CDR2 as SYGVQD (reference sequence). The CDR3 loop reads CASSESKGPSYNEQFF. DNA of the CDR3: TGCGCCAGCAGTGAGTCGAAAGGACCCTCCTACAATGAGCAGTTCTTC.

The chain employs TRBV5-1 and TRBJ1-6, with 9 bases aligning to TRBD1. Germline CDR1 and CDR2: SGHRS and YFSETQ. The ends lost 5 bases at V and 7 bases at J; junction bases unmatched: 10. This CDR3 contains 16 residues. This chain's CDR3 is CASRSTPGQGNSPLHF. The DNA for the CDR3 is TGCGCCAGCAGATCAACCCCGGGACAGGGCAATTCACCCCTCCACTTT.

This CDR3 reads CASSYRGAYEQYF. Here the CDR3 DNA reads TGTGCCAGCAGCTACAGGGGAGCCTACGAGCAGTACTTC. This chain joins TRBV7-6 and TRBJ2-7; TRBD1 agrees at 7 bases. V trimming: 4 bases; J trimming: 2 bases; junction bases outside the gene matches: 2. This CDR3 is 13 amino acids long. CDR1 is SGHVS and CDR2 is FNYEAQ in the germline V gene.

This clone appeared a few times. CDR3 in amino acids: CASSTLTGFSGNTIYF. Here the CDR3 DNA reads TGTGCCAGCAGTACTTTGACAGGGTTCTCTGGAAACACCATATATTTT. The genes are TRBV27 and TRBJ1-3; 7 nucleotides agree with TRBD1. V dropped 5 bases and J dropped 0; count of bases not matched to a gene: 7. CDR1 is MNHEY, CDR2 SMNVEV, per germline (reference sequence). The CDR3 has 16 amino acids.

This chain links TRBV28 with TRBJ1-1; unclear D gene. The germline V gene has CDR1 MDHEN and CDR2 SYDVKM. There are 14 residues in the CDR3. The V end lost 1 base, the J end lost 1 base, and 7 bases lay between the germline ends. CDR3 bases: TGTGCCAGCAGTTTATCGTACCCGAACACTGAAGCTTTCTTT. Its protein product is CASSLSYPNTEAFF.

Here the CDR3 DNA reads TGCAGCCACCGGGAGCGAGGAGGGGAGACCCAGTACTTC. Translating it yields CSHRERGGETQYF. The chain couples TRBV29-1 to TRBJ2-5; TRBD2 is a possible D gene (6 bases). V gave up 8 bases and J gave up 5 bases, with 18 bases separating them. This CDR3 has 13 residues. Looked up from germline, CDR1 is SQVTM and CDR2 is ANQGSEA.

The chain joins TRBV6-5 to TRBJ1-1, with D unresolved. Trimming left V 5 bases short and J 8 bases short, with 18 bases between. The CDR3 is made up of 14 amino acids. Germline V gene sequence: CDR1 MNHEY, CDR2 SVGAGI. CDR3 nucleotides: TGTGCCAGCAGTCTAAGGCAGGCCCCGGGGGAAGCTTTCTTT. Translated: CASSLRQAPGEAFF.

CDR3 nucleotides: TGTGCCAGTTCTAGCGGGTCTAGCACAGATACGCAGTATTTT. As protein: CASSSGSSTDTQYF. The V call is TRBV6-1, the J call TRBJ2-3, with 8 bases aligning to TRBD2. V gave up 9 bases and J gave up 0 bases; unmatched junction bases: 5. This CDR3 spans 14 amino acids. The germline V gene encodes CDR1 MNHNS and CDR2 SASEGT.

The CDR3 sequence: CSARIAEPLHF. As DNA, the CDR3 is TGCAGTGCTAGAATCGCAGAACCCCTCCACTTT. J is TRBJ1-6 and V is TRBV20-1; unclear D gene. The CDR3 is 11 amino acids. The germline V gene has CDR1 DFQATT and CDR2 SNEGSKA (reference sequence). V dropped 2 bases and J dropped 12 bases, with 8 bases sitting between them.

The chain employs TRBV30 and TRBJ1-5; a possible D gene is TRBD1 (6 bases). This CDR3 spans 16 amino acids. Germline V gene lookup returns CDR1 GTSNPN and CDR2 SVGIG (reference sequence). V was clipped by 1 base and J by 0 bases, with 13 bases between them. DNA for the CDR3: TGTGCCTGGAGTGCCGGAGGGGGTTATAGCAATCAGCCCCAGCATTTT. Its protein product is CAWSAGGGYSNQPQHF.

This clone has just a few counts. V and J are TRBV6-5 and TRBJ2-7; no definite D call. CDR3 length equals 14 residues. V was cut by 0 bases and J by 1 base, with 7 bases left in between. Germline V gene data show CDR1 as MNHEY and CDR2 as SVGAGI. CDR3 DNA: TGTGCCAGCAGTTACTCGAAGAATTCCTACGAGCAGTACTTC. Protein sequence: CASSYSKNSYEQYF.

The V call is TRBV19, the J call TRBJ1-2; D is ambiguous. The germline V gene encodes CDR1 LNHDA and CDR2 SQIVND (reference sequence). The CDR3 length is 12 residues. Deletions cut 5 bases from V and 7 bases from J, with 11 bases between. CDR3 in amino acids: CASSFGVAGYTF. In DNA, the CDR3 is TGTGCCAGTAGTTTCGGCGTAGCTGGCTACACCTTC.

The chain joins TRBV7-2 to TRBJ1-3; 7 bases map to TRBD1. The germline CDR1 and CDR2 sequences are SGHTA and FQGNSA. This CDR3 spans 16 amino acids. J lost 0 bases, V lost 7 bases, and 9 bases had no gene match. The CDR3 DNA is TGTGCCAGCACCCCGGACAGGACTTTCTCTGGAAACACCATATATTTT. It is translated as CASTPDRTFSGNTIYF.

This chain uses TRBV28 with TRBJ2-7; unclear D gene. V was pared by 3 bases and J by 3 bases, with 24 bases between. The CDR3 is made up of 18 amino acids. CDR1 and CDR2 (germline): MDHEN, SYDVKM. The CDR3 protein is CASSFPFLDPSTNYEQYF. The CDR3 coding sequence is TGTGCCAGCAGTTTCCCCTTCCTGGACCCATCAACAAACTACGAGCAGTACTTC.